The 27 T cell receptor beta chains in this list originate from one sample, sequenced in a study of blood T cell repertoires in COVID-19. The data were produced by immunoSEQ multiplex PCR, yet TCRdb's version contains in-frame clones alone and is incomplete. The data contain 200,000 or so clones, 70% to 90% of them singletons. The material sequenced was peripheral blood. These receptors were collected from a woman older than 75 with acute or convalescent COVID-19.

This rearrangement joins TRBV19 to TRBJ2-7, with D perhaps matching TRBD1 (6 bases). Trimming cost V 6 bases and J 2 bases, with 14 bases left between them. Per the germline V gene, CDR1 is LNHDA and CDR2 is SQIVND (reference sequence). CDR3 length: 14 residues. For the CDR3, the DNA is TGTGCCAGTAGGGACGTACAGGGAACCTACGAGCAGTACTTC. Protein sequence: CASRDVQGTYEQYF.

J is TRBJ1-2 and V is TRBV19; the match to TRBD1 covers 9 bases. Germline V gene lookup returns CDR1 LNHDA and CDR2 SQIVND (reference sequence). V gave up 8 bases and J gave up 2 bases; unmatched junction bases: 6. The CDR3 loop spans 14 amino acids. CDR3 protein: CASCYRGRNYGYTF. CDR3 bases: TGTGCCAGTTGCTACAGGGGGCGCAACTATGGCTACACCTTC.

This chain uses TRBV29-1 with TRBJ2-3; 12 nucleotides line up with TRBD1. The CDR3 is 17 amino acids. In germline, CDR1 is SQVTM, CDR2 ANQGSEA. V lost 1 base to trimming and J lost 3 bases; unmatched junction nucleotides: 8. CDR3 protein: CSVEAVGTGGMTDTQYF. The CDR3 DNA is TGCAGCGTTGAAGCTGTCGGGACAGGGGGCATGACAGATACGCAGTATTTT.

The J gene is TRBJ1-6, the V gene TRBV28; 7 bases match TRBD1. The CDR3 contains 14 residues. Losses at the gene ends were 7 bases for V and 5 bases for J; bases not matched to a gene: 5. The germline gives CDR1 MDHEN, CDR2 SYDVKM. This CDR3 is CASTLGQDNSPLHF. For the CDR3, the DNA is TGTGCCAGCACCCTCGGACAGGATAATTCACCCCTCCACTTT.

V is TRBV7-3 and J is TRBJ2-7; D might be TRBD1 (6 bases). The CDR3 covers 15 residues. Germline CDR1 and CDR2: SGHTA and FQGTGA. V lost 2 bases, J lost 5 bases, and 16 bases lay in between. CDR3 residues: CASSLSPGQGDEQYF. DNA of the CDR3: TGTGCCAGCAGCTTATCTCCGGGACAAGGCGACGAGCAGTACTTC. Together with reference TRBV7-3 and TRBJ2-7, the CDR3 gives the full variable domain: GAGVSQTPSNKVTEKGKYVELRCDPISGHTALYWYRQSLGQGPEFLIYFQGTGAADDSGLPNDRFFAVRPEGSVSTLKIQRTERGDSAVYLCASSLSPGQGDEQYFGPGTRLTVT.

The chain recombines TRBV6-6 with TRBJ2-7; perhaps TRBD1 as D (6 bases). Germline V gene data show CDR1 as MNHNY and CDR2 as SVGAGI (reference sequence). Trimming removed 4 bases from V and 2 bases from J, with 15 bases in between. The CDR3 is 15 amino acids. The CDR3 DNA follows: TGTGCCAGCAGTTGGCCGACAGGCACCACCTACGAGCAGTACTTC. Translated, it gives CASSWPTGTTYEQYF.

V gene TRBV19 combines with J gene TRBJ2-1; 9 positions match TRBD2. In germline, CDR1 is LNHDA, CDR2 SQIVND (reference sequence). V shed 5 bases and J 15 bases; nucleotides not matched to a gene: 20. There are 16 residues in the CDR3. The CDR3 DNA reads TGTGCCAGTAGTCCCGGGAGCGGGGGGTCACACGCGTTCCGGTTCTTC. Translation: CASSPGSGGSHAFRFF.

The chain recombines TRBV19 with TRBJ2-3; D might be TRBD1 (5 bases). Trimming took off 5 bases at V and 4 bases at J, with 19 bases between the two ends. The CDR3 consists of 16 residues. The germline V gene encodes CDR1 LNHDA and CDR2 SQIVND (reference sequence). The CDR3: CASSARAGISADTQYF. In nucleotides, the CDR3 is TGTGCCAGTAGTGCAAGAGCAGGGATCAGCGCAGATACGCAGTATTTT.

The CDR3 reads CASSVEWGSYNEQFF. The CDR3 bases are TGTGCCAGCAGCGTAGAGTGGGGCAGTTACAATGAGCAGTTCTTC. The chain couples TRBV9 to TRBJ2-1; D possibly corresponds to TRBD1 (5 bases). Germline V lookup: CDR1 SGDLS, CDR2 YYNGEE. This CDR3 is built from 15 residues. V lost 0 bases to trimming and J lost 4 bases, with 11 bases between them. Full variable domain (remainder filled in from reference TRBV9 and TRBJ2-1): DSGVTQTPKHLITATGQRVTLRCSPRSGDLSVYWYQQSLDQGLQFLIQYYNGEERAKGNILERFSAQQFPDLHSELNLSSLELGDSALYFCASSVEWGSYNEQFFGPGTRLTVL.

The V call is TRBV4-3, the J call TRBJ1-1, with 7 positions matching TRBD1. Germline V gene lookup returns CDR1 LGHNA and CDR2 YSLEER. CDR3 length: 14 amino acids. After removal of 1 base from V and 11 bases from J, the junction contained 10 bases not matched to a gene. The CDR3 nucleotides are TGCGCCAGCAGCCAAGTACAGGGGAAAGTGTTGGCTTTCTTT. The encoded protein is CASSQVQGKVLAFF.

The V and J genes are TRBV10-3 and TRBJ2-7; 7 nucleotides line up with TRBD1. Germline lookup yields CDR1 ENHRY and CDR2 SYGVKD. The CDR3 has 13 amino acids. V was clipped by 6 bases and J by 3 bases; unmatched bases: 5. CDR3 residues: CAISWTGNYEQYF. As DNA, the CDR3 is TGTGCCATCAGCTGGACAGGAAACTACGAGCAGTACTTC.

The chain joins TRBV27 to TRBJ2-2, with D perhaps TRBD2 (5 bases). Germline CDR1 and CDR2: MNHEY and SMNVEV (reference sequence). The CDR3 totals 15 residues. V lost 6 bases, J lost 7 bases, and 18 bases lay in between. The CDR3 reads CASSLVSGLGGELFF. In DNA, the CDR3 is TGTGCCAGCAGCCTTGTGAGCGGCCTCGGCGGGGAGCTGTTTTTT.

J is TRBJ2-2 and V is TRBV15; possibly TRBD2 for D (7 bases). Germline V gives CDR1 LNHNV, CDR2 YYDKDF (reference sequence). The V end lost 11 bases, the J end lost 7 bases, and 14 bases lay between the germline ends. The CDR3 has 12 amino acids. The chain's CDR3 is CAYGGLDGELFF. The CDR3 coding sequence is TGTGCCTACGGGGGGCTTGACGGGGAGCTGTTTTTT.

V usage is TRBV30 and J usage is TRBJ1-2; D not resolved. V was clipped by 7 bases and J by 4 bases, with 7 bases between them. The CDR3 is 10 amino acids. Germline values: CDR1 GTSNPN, CDR2 SVGIG (reference sequence). In DNA, the CDR3 is TGTGCCTTGCGGGGCTATGGCTACACCTTC. Translated, it gives CALRGYGYTF.

The gene calls are TRBV18 and TRBJ1-1, with D maybe TRBD1 (5 bases). The CDR3 sequence is 14 residues long. Germline loops: CDR1 KGHSH, CDR2 LQKENI. Trimming took off 0 bases at V and 8 bases at J, with 13 bases between the two ends. The CDR3 sequence: CASSPPSSGLEAFF. In DNA form, the CDR3 reads TGTGCCAGCTCACCACCGTCCTCAGGGTTGGAAGCTTTCTTT.

The chain links TRBV21-1 to TRBJ2-2; the DNA was not used to check the table's D call, TRBD1. TRBV21-1 is a recognized pseudogene. CDR3 size: 16 residues. The CDR3, as DNA: TGTGCCAGCAGCAATCACAGGGGAATGAACACCGGGGAGCTGTTTTTT. Translating gives CASSNHRGMNTGELFF.

The V gene is TRBV6-6, the J gene TRBJ2-2; 7 nucleotides match TRBD2. The CDR3 loop spans 12 amino acids. Germline loops: CDR1 MNHNY, CDR2 SVGAGI (reference sequence). V shed 5 bases, J shed 13 bases, and the junction held 7 bases outside the gene matches. The CDR3 DNA reads TGTGCCAGCAGTGGGCCGGGAGGCGGGCTGTTTTTT. Its translation: CASSGPGGGLFF.

J is TRBJ2-7 and V is TRBV19, with D perhaps TRBD1 (6 bases). Germline V gives CDR1 LNHDA, CDR2 SQIVND (reference sequence). The CDR3 is 16 residues long. Trimming left V 4 bases short and J 0 bases short, with 16 bases between. The chain's CDR3 is CASSTPGQSSSYEQYF. As DNA, the CDR3 is TGTGCCAGTAGTACCCCAGGACAGTCAAGCTCCTACGAGCAGTACTTC.

This clone was recorded a few times. This rearrangement joins TRBV19 to TRBJ1-1; the D gene is possibly TRBD1 (6 bases). CDR1 LNHDA and CDR2 SQIVND come from the germline V gene (reference sequence). CDR3 length: 13 residues. With 6 bases removed from V and 1 base from J, the gap between germline ends came to 9 bases. The CDR3 here is CASRKTGNTEAFF. CDR3 in DNA: TGTGCCAGTAGAAAGACAGGGAACACTGAAGCTTTCTTT.

This CDR3 is CASSLTGGSNQPQHF. Here the CDR3 DNA reads TGTGCCAGCAGCTTGACAGGGGGCAGCAATCAGCCCCAGCATTTT. This chain uses TRBV3-1 (or the pseudogene TRBV3-2) with TRBJ1-5; 10 nucleotides align to TRBD1. Germline-derived CDR1 and CDR2 are LGHDT and YNNKEL (reference sequence). The CDR3 totals 15 residues. J was trimmed by 1 base and V by 5 bases; bases with no gene match: 2.

The genes are TRBV24-1 and TRBJ2-1, with 10 bases aligning to TRBD2. Germline V lookup: CDR1 KGHDR, CDR2 SFDVKD. This CDR3 contains 16 residues. With 3 bases clipped from V and 5 bases from J, the junction kept 6 bases outside the gene matches. This chain's CDR3 is CATSDAGLASDNEQFF. Here the CDR3 DNA reads TGTGCCACCAGTGATGCGGGACTAGCGAGCGACAATGAGCAGTTCTTC.

CDR3 sequence: CASSSGGQGVFKTQYF. The CDR3 DNA sequence: TGTGCCAGCAGCTCGGGGGGACAGGGCGTTTTCAAGACCCAGTACTTC. This chain links TRBV5-4 with TRBJ2-5; TRBD1 matches at 9 bases. The V segment lost 3 bases and the J segment 6 bases; nucleotides outside the gene matches: 12. The V gene's germline CDR1 is SGHNT and CDR2 YYREEE (reference sequence). The CDR3 is 16 residues long.

This clone appeared once. V gene TRBV5-1 combines with J gene TRBJ1-2, with TRBD1 identical over 7 bases. Germline CDR1 and CDR2: SGHRS and YFSETQ. The junction had 8 bases not matched to a gene; V was cut back by 4 bases and J by 5 bases. The CDR3 totals 14 residues. The CDR3 loop is CASSPLAGGYGYTF. For the CDR3, the DNA is TGCGCCAGCAGCCCGCTAGCAGGGGGATATGGCTACACCTTC.

The chain joins TRBV2 to TRBJ2-4; 16 bases are a match to TRBD2. Trimming cost V 6 bases and J 5 bases; bases outside gene matches: 7. CDR1 and CDR2 from the germline V gene are SNHLY and FYNNEI. The CDR3 runs 17 residues. The CDR3: CASRWGLAGGDQNIQYF. CDR3 nucleotide sequence: TGTGCCAGCAGGTGGGGACTAGCGGGAGGGGATCAAAACATTCAGTACTTC. Supplemented by reference TRBV2 and TRBJ2-4, the full variable domain reads EPEVTQTPSHQVTQMGQEVILRCVPISNHLYFYWYRQILGQKVEFLVSFYNNEISEKSEIFDDQFSVERPDGSNFTLKIRSTKLEDSAMYFCASRWGLAGGDQNIQYFGAGTRLSVL.

The chain uses TRBV12-5 and TRBJ2-5; D might be TRBD1 (6 bases). The CDR3 loop spans 14 amino acids. Germline V gene data show CDR1 as LGHNT and CDR2 as FRNRAP. Trimming stripped 0 bases from V and 2 bases from J, with 7 bases between. The DNA of the CDR3 is TGTGCTAGTGGTTTGGTGACAGGTCAAGAGACCCAGTACTTC. This codes for CASGLVTGQETQYF. The full variable domain, completed using reference TRBV12-5 and TRBJ2-5, is DARVTQTPRHKVTEMGQEVTMRCQPILGHNTVFWYRQTMMQGLELLAYFRNRAPLDDSGMPKDRFSAEMPDATLATLKIQPSEPRDSAVYFCASGLVTGQETQYFGPGTRLLVL.

The V and J genes are TRBV3-1 (or the pseudogene TRBV3-2) and TRBJ1-3; weak D call: TRBD1 (5 bases). In germline, CDR1 is LGHDT, CDR2 YNNKEL (reference sequence). CDR3 length: 16 amino acids. The V and J ends lost 4 bases and 9 bases respectively, with 22 bases between them. Here the CDR3 reads CASSLGSQAGLLTIYF. DNA of the CDR3: TGTGCCAGCAGCCTGGGCTCACAGGCCGGGTTGCTCACCATATATTTT.

V usage is TRBV27 and J usage is TRBJ2-3; D is uncertain. The germline V gene encodes CDR1 MNHEY and CDR2 SMNVEV (reference sequence). The CDR3 consists of 14 residues. V was shortened by 2 bases and J by 1 base, with 7 bases between the two germline ends. CDR3 amino acids: CASSLGPGTDTQYF. The CDR3 nucleotides read TGTGCCAGCAGTTTAGGGCCTGGCACAGATACGCAGTATTTT.